Shown below are 20 T cell receptor beta chains from a single sample sequenced in a study of blood T cell repertoires in COVID-19. Measured with immunoSEQ multiplex PCR; TCRdb has only the in-frame clones, and not every one. The sample shows 150,000 to 200,000 clones, approximately 88% of them seen only once. Sequencing was done on a sample of PBMCs or T cells enriched from blood (not recorded which). The source is a woman under 30 who had recovered from COVID-19.

This rearrangement joins TRBV27 to TRBJ1-5, with 9 bases lining up with TRBD1. CDR1 and CDR2 (germline): MNHEY, SMNVEV (reference sequence). After removal of 6 bases from V and 5 bases from J, the junction contained 8 bases not matched to a gene. This CDR3 has 15 amino acids. CDR3 sequence (DNA): TGTGCCAGCAGGACCGGGACAGGGTCCGATCAGCCCCAGCATTTT. It specifies CASRTGTGSDQPQHF.

The rearrangement uses TRBV5-1 and TRBJ1-4; maybe TRBD1 (6 bases). CDR1 is SGHRS, CDR2 YFSETQ, per germline. Trimming took 4 bases from V and 0 from J, leaving 13 bases between them. The CDR3 is made up of 16 amino acids. The CDR3 sequence is CASSKLQGATNEKLFF. CDR3 nucleotide sequence: TGCGCCAGCAGCAAATTACAGGGTGCAACTAATGAAAAACTGTTTTTT.

This chain uses TRBV2 with TRBJ2-3; 9 nucleotides align to TRBD1. V lost 11 bases to trimming and J lost 2 bases; unmatched junction nucleotides: 8. The CDR3 spans 14 residues. Germline CDR1 and CDR2: SNHLY and FYNNEI. CDR3 nucleotide sequence: TGTGCCGCCAAAGAACAGGGGGCCACAGATACGCAGTATTTT. This encodes CAAKEQGATDTQYF.

This rearrangement joins TRBV28 to TRBJ2-6, with 11 bases aligning to TRBD1. CDR1 and CDR2 from the germline V gene are MDHEN and SYDVKM. The trim removed 6 bases at V and 2 bases at J, leaving 12 bases unmatched. This CDR3 comprises 19 residues. CDR3 nucleotides: TGTGCCAGCAGGCTCTCGCGCGGACAGGGGGCGCCTGGGGCCAACGTCCTGACTTTC. Its protein is CASRLSRGQGAPGANVLTF.

The chain has TRBV6-1 and TRBJ2-7; tentatively, D is TRBD1 (6 bases). The CDR3 contains 14 residues. Per the germline V gene, CDR1 is MNHNS and CDR2 is SASEGT. The V end lost 0 bases, the J end lost 6 bases, and 12 bases lay between the germline ends. CDR3 amino acids: CASSEAGSGAEQYF. In nucleotides, the CDR3 is TGTGCCAGCAGTGAAGCGGGGTCAGGGGCCGAGCAGTACTTC.

V usage is TRBV7-3 and J usage is TRBJ2-1, with 8 bases identical to TRBD1. CDR1 is SGHTA, CDR2 FQGTGA, per germline. The CDR3 runs to 15 residues. The ends lost 4 bases at V and 5 bases at J; junction bases unmatched: 7. DNA of the CDR3: TGTGCCAGCAGCTGGTCAGGGGGCTTCGACAATGAGCAGTTCTTC. Translating gives CASSWSGGFDNEQFF.

The rearrangement uses TRBV7-2 and TRBJ2-3, with D tentatively TRBD2 (6 bases). CDR3 length: 14 residues. Germline V CDR1 and CDR2: SGHTA, FQGNSA. Trimming stripped 1 base from V and 5 bases from J, with 10 bases between. CDR3 sequence reads: CASSLGGGEDTQYF. The CDR3 DNA follows: TGTGCCAGCAGCTTAGGAGGAGGGGAAGATACGCAGTATTTT.

V is TRBV19 and J is TRBJ2-7; weak D call: TRBD2 (6 bases). Between the trimmed V and J ends, which lost 3 bases and 2 bases, there was a span of 11 bases. The germline V gene encodes CDR1 LNHDA and CDR2 SQIVND (reference sequence). The CDR3 runs 14 residues. The CDR3 loop is CASSIGGGTYEQYF. CDR3 DNA: TGTGCCAGTAGTATCGGTGGGGGGACCTACGAGCAGTACTTC.

The sample holds a few counts of this clone. This chain links TRBV6-1 with TRBJ1-5; D may be TRBD1 (5 bases). V gave up 1 base and J gave up 0 bases, with 13 bases separating them. Germline V lookup: CDR1 MNHNS, CDR2 SASEGT. The CDR3 is made up of 17 amino acids. The DNA for the CDR3 is TGTGCCAGCAGTGAAGTATTGGGGACTTATAGCAATCAGCCCCAGCATTTT. It translates to CASSEVLGTYSNQPQHF.

The J gene is TRBJ2-5, the V gene TRBV24-1; TRBD1 matches at 9 bases. CDR1 and CDR2 (germline): KGHDR, SFDVKD. Germline trimming cut 4 bases from V and 2 bases from J; bases unmatched to any gene: 7. The CDR3 spans 16 residues. Here the CDR3 DNA reads TGTGCCACCAGTGACCCCGACAGGGGGGGACAAGAGACCCAGTACTTC. Translated, it gives CATSDPDRGGQETQYF.

The chain uses TRBV6-5 and TRBJ1-2; D perhaps matches TRBD1 (6 bases). V lost 6 bases and J lost 6, with 14 bases in between. The V gene's germline CDR1 is MNHEY and CDR2 SVGAGI. CDR3 length equals 13 residues. The CDR3 sequence is CASSRGGVDGYTF. The CDR3 DNA reads TGTGCCAGCAGCCGAGGGGGGGTAGATGGCTACACCTTC.

The chain recombines TRBV11-3 with TRBJ2-7; D gene unclear. Between the trimmed V and J ends, which lost 5 bases and 0 bases, there was a span of 11 bases. The CDR3 loop spans 14 amino acids. Germline CDR1 is SGHNT and CDR2 is YENEEA. Here the CDR3 reads CASSPVRSSYEQYF. CDR3 coding DNA: TGTGCCAGCAGCCCGGTTCGTTCCTCCTACGAGCAGTACTTC.

This clone was observed a single time. The rearrangement uses TRBV28 and TRBJ1-4, with 10 bases fitting TRBD1. Germline assignment: CDR1 MDHEN and CDR2 SYDVKM. V trimming: 5 bases; J trimming: 5 bases; junction bases outside the gene matches: 5. The CDR3 totals 15 residues. CDR3 protein: CASSALDRGNEKLFF. In DNA form, the CDR3 reads TGTGCCAGCAGTGCCTTGGACAGGGGGAATGAAAAACTGTTTTTT.

The chain uses TRBV5-4 and TRBJ1-2, with D uncertain. Germline values: CDR1 SGHNT, CDR2 YYREEE (reference sequence). The CDR3 extends over 14 amino acids. Trimming took 0 bases from V and 3 from J, leaving 9 bases between them. Written as DNA, the CDR3 is TGTGCCAGCAGCTTGGGTCCAGAATACTATGGCTACACCTTC. The encoded protein is CASSLGPEYYGYTF.

This chain links TRBV9 with TRBJ1-4, with 9 nucleotides matching TRBD1. The CDR3 has 15 amino acids. Per germline, CDR1 SGDLS and CDR2 YYNGEE. Trimming removed 4 bases from V and 5 bases from J; junction bases left unmatched: 6. The CDR3: CASSSRTGVNEKLFF. CDR3 nucleotide sequence: TGTGCCAGCAGCTCCCGGACAGGGGTCAATGAAAAACTGTTTTTT.

This rearrangement joins TRBV5-1 to TRBJ1-3, with 8 nucleotides matching TRBD1. Germline CDR1 and CDR2: SGHRS and YFSETQ. The V segment lost 3 bases and the J segment 2 bases; nucleotides outside the gene matches: 4. The CDR3 has 15 amino acids. Here the CDR3 reads CASSWTGTTGNTIYF. In DNA, the CDR3 is TGCGCCAGCAGCTGGACAGGGACCACTGGAAACACCATATATTTT. The full variable domain, its missing parts supplied by reference TRBV5-1 and TRBJ1-3, is KAGVTQTPRYLIKTRGQQVTLSCSPISGHRSVSWYQQTPGQGLQFLFEYFSETQRNKGNFPGRFSGRQFSNSRSEMNVSTLELGDSALYLCASSWTGTTGNTIYFGEGSWLTVV.

V gene TRBV2 combines with J gene TRBJ2-7, with a tentative D call TRBD2 (6 bases). CDR1 and CDR2 (germline): SNHLY, FYNNEI. The CDR3 extends over 13 amino acids. Trimming removed 2 bases from V and 2 bases from J, with 7 bases in between. CDR3: CASSETGAYEQYF. The CDR3, as DNA: TGTGCCAGCAGTGAAACGGGGGCCTACGAGCAGTACTTC. The whole variable domain, filled in from reference TRBV2 and TRBJ2-7, reads EPEVTQTPSHQVTQMGQEVILRCVPISNHLYFYWYRQILGQKVEFLVSFYNNEISEKSEIFDDQFSVERPDGSNFTLKIRSTKLEDSAMYFCASSETGAYEQYFGPGTRLTVT.

In nucleotides, the CDR3 is TGTGCCAGCACGGGAGGAGCGAATGAAAAACTGTTTTTT. Amino acids: CASTGGANEKLFF. The gene calls are TRBV6-5 and TRBJ1-4; D uncertain. CDR1 MNHEY and CDR2 SVGAGI come from the germline V gene. V was cut by 7 bases and J by 5 bases, with 11 bases left in between. This CDR3 spans 13 amino acids.

V gene TRBV24-1 combines with J gene TRBJ2-7; D unresolved. V lost 9 bases and J 4 bases, leaving 12 bases between the germline ends. This CDR3 comprises 12 residues. Looked up from germline, CDR1 is KGHDR and CDR2 is SFDVKD. The chain's CDR3 is CATAGPRYEQYF. DNA for the CDR3: TGTGCCACCGCTGGGCCGAGATACGAGCAGTACTTC.

This chain joins TRBV30 and TRBJ2-2; D may match TRBD1 or TRBD2 (7 bases each). The length of the CDR3 is 14 residues. Deletions cut 5 bases from V and 4 bases from J, with 14 bases between. Germline V lookup: CDR1 GTSNPN, CDR2 SVGIG (reference sequence). The CDR3: CAWGRGRGTGELFF. For the CDR3, the DNA is TGTGCCTGGGGGAGGGGGCGAGGCACCGGGGAGCTGTTTTTT.